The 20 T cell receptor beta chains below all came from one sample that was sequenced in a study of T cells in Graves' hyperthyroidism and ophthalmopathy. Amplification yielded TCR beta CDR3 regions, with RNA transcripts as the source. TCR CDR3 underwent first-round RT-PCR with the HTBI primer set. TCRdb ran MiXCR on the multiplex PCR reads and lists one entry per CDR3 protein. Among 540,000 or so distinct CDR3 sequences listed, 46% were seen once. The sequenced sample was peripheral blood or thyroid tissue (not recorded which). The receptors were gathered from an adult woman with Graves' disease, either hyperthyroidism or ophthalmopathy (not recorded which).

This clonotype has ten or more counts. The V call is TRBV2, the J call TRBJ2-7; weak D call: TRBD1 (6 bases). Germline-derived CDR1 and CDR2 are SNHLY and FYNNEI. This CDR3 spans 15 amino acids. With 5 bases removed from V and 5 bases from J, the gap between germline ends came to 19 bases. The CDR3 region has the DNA TGTGCCAGCAGTAGACGCCGGGACATGCGGGACGAGCAGTACTTC. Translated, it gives CASSRRRDMRDEQYF.

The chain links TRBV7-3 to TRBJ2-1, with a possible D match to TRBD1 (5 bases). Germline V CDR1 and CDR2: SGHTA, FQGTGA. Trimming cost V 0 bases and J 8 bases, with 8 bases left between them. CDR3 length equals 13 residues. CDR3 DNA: TGTGCCAGCAGCTTAACCCGCAGGGATGAGCAGTTCTTC. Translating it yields CASSLTRRDEQFF.

The CDR3: CAIKERELGGELFF. CDR3 in DNA: TGTGCCATCAAGGAACGGGAGCTGGGCGGGGAGCTGTTTTTT. The chain carries TRBV10-3 and TRBJ2-2, with TRBD2 as a possible D gene (6 bases). V was pared by 7 bases and J by 7 bases, with 16 bases between. Germline V gives CDR1 ENHRY, CDR2 SYGVKD. There are 14 residues in the CDR3.

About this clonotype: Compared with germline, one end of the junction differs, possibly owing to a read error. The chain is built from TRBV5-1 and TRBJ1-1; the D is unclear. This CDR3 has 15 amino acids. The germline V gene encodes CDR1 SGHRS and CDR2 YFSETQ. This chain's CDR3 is CASSLAPFMNTEPFF. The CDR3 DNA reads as TGCGCCAGCAGCTTGGCCCCCTTCATGAACACTGAACCTTTCTTT.

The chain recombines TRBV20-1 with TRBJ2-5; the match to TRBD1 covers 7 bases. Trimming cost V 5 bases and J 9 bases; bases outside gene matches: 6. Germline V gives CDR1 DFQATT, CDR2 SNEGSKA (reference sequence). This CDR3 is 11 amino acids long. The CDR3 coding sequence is TGCAGTGCTCACAGGGGCCTATCCCAGTACTTC. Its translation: CSAHRGLSQYF.

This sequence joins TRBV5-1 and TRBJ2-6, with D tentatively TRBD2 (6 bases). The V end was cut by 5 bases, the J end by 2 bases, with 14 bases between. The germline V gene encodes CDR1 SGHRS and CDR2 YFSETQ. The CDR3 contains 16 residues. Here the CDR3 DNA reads TGCGCCAGCAGTCTAGCGAATCTCGCTGGGGCCAACGTCCTGACTTTC. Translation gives CASSLANLAGANVLTF.

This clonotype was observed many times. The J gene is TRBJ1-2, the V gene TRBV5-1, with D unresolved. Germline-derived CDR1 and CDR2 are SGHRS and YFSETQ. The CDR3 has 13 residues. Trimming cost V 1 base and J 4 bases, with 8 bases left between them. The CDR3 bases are TGCGCCAGCAGCTTGTTCGGGCGCTATGGCTACACCTTC. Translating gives CASSLFGRYGYTF.

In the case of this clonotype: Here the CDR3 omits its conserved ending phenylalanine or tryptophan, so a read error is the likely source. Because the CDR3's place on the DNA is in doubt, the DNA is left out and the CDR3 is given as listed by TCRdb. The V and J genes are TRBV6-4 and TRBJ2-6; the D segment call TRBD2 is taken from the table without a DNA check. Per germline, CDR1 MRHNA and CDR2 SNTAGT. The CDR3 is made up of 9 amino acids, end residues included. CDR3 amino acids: CASPRGLIT.

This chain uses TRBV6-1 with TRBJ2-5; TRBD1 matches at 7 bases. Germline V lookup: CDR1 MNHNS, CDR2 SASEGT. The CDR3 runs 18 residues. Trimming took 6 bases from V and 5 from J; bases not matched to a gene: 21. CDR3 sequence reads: CASSVALDKWDSQETQYF. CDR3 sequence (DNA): TGTGCCAGCAGCGTAGCCCTGGACAAATGGGACAGCCAGGAGACCCAGTACTTC.

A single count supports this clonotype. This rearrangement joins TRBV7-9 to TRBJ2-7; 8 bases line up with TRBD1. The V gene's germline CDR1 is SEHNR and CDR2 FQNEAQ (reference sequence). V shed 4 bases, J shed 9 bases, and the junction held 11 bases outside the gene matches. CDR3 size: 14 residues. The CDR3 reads CASSSRDRSYRQYF. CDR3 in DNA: TGTGCCAGCAGCTCGAGGGACAGGTCATACCGGCAGTACTTC.

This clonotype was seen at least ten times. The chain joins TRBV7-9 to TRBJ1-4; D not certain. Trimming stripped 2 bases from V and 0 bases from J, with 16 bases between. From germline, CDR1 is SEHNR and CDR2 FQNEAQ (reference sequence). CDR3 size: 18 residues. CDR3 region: CASSLTHFFRATNEKLFF. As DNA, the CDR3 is TGTGCCAGCAGCTTAACACACTTCTTTAGGGCAACTAATGAAAAACTGTTTTTT.

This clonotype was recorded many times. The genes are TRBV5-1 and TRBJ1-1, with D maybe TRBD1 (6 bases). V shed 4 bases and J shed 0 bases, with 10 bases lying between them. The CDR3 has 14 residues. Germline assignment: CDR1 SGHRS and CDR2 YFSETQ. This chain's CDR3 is CASSRTAMNTEAFF. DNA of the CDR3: TGCGCCAGCAGCCGGACAGCCATGAACACTGAAGCTTTCTTT.

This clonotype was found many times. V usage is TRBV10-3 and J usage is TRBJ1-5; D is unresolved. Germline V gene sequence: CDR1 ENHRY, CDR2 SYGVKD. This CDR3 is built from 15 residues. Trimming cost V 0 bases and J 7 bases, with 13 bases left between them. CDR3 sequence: CAISESVQARQPQHF. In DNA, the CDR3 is TGTGCCATCAGTGAGTCGGTCCAGGCCCGGCAGCCCCAGCATTTT.

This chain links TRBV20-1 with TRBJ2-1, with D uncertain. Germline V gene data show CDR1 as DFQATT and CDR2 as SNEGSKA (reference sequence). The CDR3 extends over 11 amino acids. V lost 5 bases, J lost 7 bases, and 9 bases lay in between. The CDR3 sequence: CSAPLWNEQFF. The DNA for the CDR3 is TGCAGTGCTCCCCTGTGGAATGAGCAGTTCTTC.

The CDR3 reads CASSPSPGFGQPQHF. CDR3 in DNA: TGTGCCAGCAGCCCCAGCCCAGGGTTCGGGCAGCCCCAGCATTTT. This chain links TRBV7-8 with TRBJ1-5, with D possibly TRBD1 on 5 matching bases. V was pared by 5 bases and J by 7 bases, with 18 bases between. Germline V gene data show CDR1 as SGHVS and CDR2 as FQNEAQ. The CDR3 spans 15 residues.

The chain's CDR3 is CATSSYPREYGGYTF. The CDR3 nucleotides read TGTGCCACCAGCAGCTACCCGAGGGAATACGGTGGCTACACCTTC. The V and J genes are TRBV15 and TRBJ1-2; D is unclear. This CDR3 region has 15 residues. The germline gives CDR1 LNHNV, CDR2 YYDKDF (reference sequence). Trimming left V 3 bases short and J 7 bases short, with 18 bases between.

The CDR3 DNA reads as TGTGCCAGCAGCTTATATCTCCTAGTACAGGGTAGCTCCTACGAGCAGTACTTC. Its protein product is CASSLYLLVQGSSYEQYF. The V gene is TRBV7-9, the J gene TRBJ2-7; a possible D gene is TRBD1 (6 bases). The CDR3 contains 18 residues. The germline V gene has CDR1 SEHNR and CDR2 FQNEAQ (reference sequence). V lost 2 bases to trimming and J lost 0 bases, with 20 bases between them.

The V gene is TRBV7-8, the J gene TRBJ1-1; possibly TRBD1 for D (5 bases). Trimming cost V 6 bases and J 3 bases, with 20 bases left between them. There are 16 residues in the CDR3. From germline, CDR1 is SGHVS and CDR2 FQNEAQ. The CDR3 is CASRRMRGPLDTEAFF. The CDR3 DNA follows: TGTGCCAGCAGAAGAATGCGGGGACCCTTAGACACTGAAGCTTTCTTT.

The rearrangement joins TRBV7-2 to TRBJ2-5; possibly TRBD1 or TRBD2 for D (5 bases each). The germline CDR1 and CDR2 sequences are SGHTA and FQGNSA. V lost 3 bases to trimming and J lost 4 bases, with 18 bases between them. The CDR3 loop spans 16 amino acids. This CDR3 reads CASSFAGAPRGETQYF. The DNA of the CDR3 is TGTGCCAGCAGCTTCGCCGGGGCACCCCGAGGAGAGACCCAGTACTTC.

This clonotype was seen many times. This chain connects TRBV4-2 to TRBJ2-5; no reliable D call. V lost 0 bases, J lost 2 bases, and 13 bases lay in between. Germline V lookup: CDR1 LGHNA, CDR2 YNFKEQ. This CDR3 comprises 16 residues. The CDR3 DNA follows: TGTGCCAGCAGCCAAGATGACACAGAACATCAAGAGACCCAGTACTTC. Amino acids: CASSQDDTEHQETQYF.